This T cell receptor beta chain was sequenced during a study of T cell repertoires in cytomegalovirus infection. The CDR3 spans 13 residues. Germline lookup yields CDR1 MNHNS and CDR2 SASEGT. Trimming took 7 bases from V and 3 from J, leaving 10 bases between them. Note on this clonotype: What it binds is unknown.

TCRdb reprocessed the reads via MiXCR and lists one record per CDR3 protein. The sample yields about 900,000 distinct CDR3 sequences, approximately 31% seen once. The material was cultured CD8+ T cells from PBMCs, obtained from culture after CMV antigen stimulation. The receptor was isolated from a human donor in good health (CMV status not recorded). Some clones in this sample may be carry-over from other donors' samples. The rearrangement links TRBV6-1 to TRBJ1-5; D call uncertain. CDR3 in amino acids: CASNSKLNQPQHF. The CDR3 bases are TGTGCCAGCAACAGTAAACTCAATCAGCCCCAGCATTTT.